This TCR beta chain originates from a study of control samples from healthy donors and cancer patients. Trimming pared 1 base from V and 3 bases from J, leaving 7 bases between. From germline, CDR1 is SQVTM and CDR2 ANQGSEA. The CDR3 contains 13 residues. Sequenced by immunoSEQ multiplex PCR; TCRdb stores in-frame clones only, minus some. Of about 140,000 clones listed, around 90% were seen once; the top ten hold around 11%. The sample taken for sequencing was blood. This rearrangement joins TRBV29-1 to TRBJ1-3; D gene unclear. The source of this sequence is a man aged 25 to 40 in good health. Here the CDR3 reads CSVEGTSGNTIYF. For the CDR3, the DNA is TGCAGCGTTGAAGGGACCAGTGGAAACACCATATATTTT.